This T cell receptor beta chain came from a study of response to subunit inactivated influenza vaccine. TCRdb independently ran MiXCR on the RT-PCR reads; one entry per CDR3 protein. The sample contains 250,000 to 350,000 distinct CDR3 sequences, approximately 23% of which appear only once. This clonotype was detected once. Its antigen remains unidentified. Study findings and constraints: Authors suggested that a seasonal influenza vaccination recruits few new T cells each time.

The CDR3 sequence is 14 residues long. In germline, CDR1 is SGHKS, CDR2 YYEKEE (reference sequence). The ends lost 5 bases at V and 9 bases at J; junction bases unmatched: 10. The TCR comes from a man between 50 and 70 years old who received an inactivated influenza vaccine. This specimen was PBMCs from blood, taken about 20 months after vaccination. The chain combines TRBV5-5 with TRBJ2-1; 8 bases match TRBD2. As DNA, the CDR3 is TGTGCCAGCAGGCAGCGGGAGCCCTGGGGTGAGCAGTTCTTC. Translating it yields CASRQREPWGEQFF. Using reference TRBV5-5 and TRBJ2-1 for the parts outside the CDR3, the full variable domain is DAGVTQSPTHLIKTRGQQVTLRCSPISGHKSVSWYQQVLGQGPQFIFQYYEKEERGRGNFPDRFSARQFPNYSSELNVNALLLGDSALYLCASRQREPWGEQFFGPGTRLTVL.